Shown below are 7 T cell receptor beta chains from a single sample sequenced in a study of shared clonotypes between healthy human individuals. The assay was immunoSEQ multiplex PCR, and TCRdb's table has in-frame clones only and misses some. Here the sample spans about 1 million clones, approximately 70% being singletons. Sequencing was performed on memory CD4+ T cells sorted from blood. Described subset: CD45RA-negative fraction. The origin of the receptors is a man aged 18-30 years in good health.

The V gene is TRBV29-1, the J gene TRBJ2-3; D unclear. The ends were cut back, 7 bases at V and 3 bases at J, with 23 bases in the middle. CDR3 length equals 16 residues. Germline CDR1 is SQVTM and CDR2 is ANQGSEA. CDR3 region: CSAVTSLRTVTDTQYF. Here the CDR3 DNA reads TGCAGCGCCGTCACGAGTCTCAGGACCGTTACAGATACGCAGTATTTT.

V is TRBV5-1 and J is TRBJ2-7; the D gene could be TRBD1 or TRBD2 (5 bases each). The germline gives CDR1 SGHRS, CDR2 YFSETQ. V lost 1 base and J lost 5, with 19 bases in between. This CDR3 has 16 residues. CDR3 region: CASSLRGETSYHEQYF. For the CDR3, the DNA is TGCGCCAGCAGCTTGCGGGGCGAGACATCATACCACGAGCAGTACTTC.

About this clone itself: This is likely an artifact of a read error, given a far larger clone one base away. V usage is TRBV7-8 and J usage is TRBJ1-3; D uncertain. V was shortened by 3 bases and J by 0 bases, with 3 bases between the two germline ends. The CDR3 consists of 13 residues. CDR1 and CDR2 (germline): SGHVS, FQNEAQ. CDR3 nucleotides: TGTGCCAGCAGCTTGAGCTCTGGAAACACCATATATTTT. The encoded protein is CASSLSSGNTIYF.

This chain uses TRBV6-5 with TRBJ1-2; D is perhaps TRBD1 (5 bases). Trimming took off 4 bases at V and 7 bases at J, with 13 bases between the two ends. CDR1 and CDR2 (germline): MNHEY, SVGAGI. There are 13 residues in the CDR3. CDR3 sequence: CASSLRTTAGYTF. CDR3 in DNA: TGTGCCAGCAGTTTACGGACAACAGCTGGCTACACCTTC.

V and J are TRBV7-8 and TRBJ2-5; the D is unclear. This CDR3 has 14 residues. Deletions cut 8 bases from V and 1 base from J, with 14 bases between. Germline V gene lookup returns CDR1 SGHVS and CDR2 FQNEAQ. The CDR3 coding sequence is TGTGCCAGCTCCCCTGGGGTTACCCAAGAGACCCAGTACTTC. The encoded protein is CASSPGVTQETQYF.

This rearrangement joins TRBV13 to TRBJ2-3; 11 bases are shared with TRBD2. V gave up 2 bases and J gave up 0 bases; unmatched junction bases: 1. This CDR3 region has 16 residues. The germline gives CDR1 PRHDT, CDR2 FYEKMQ (reference sequence). CDR3 sequence: CASSLRLAGSTDTQYF. For the CDR3, the DNA is TGTGCCAGCAGCTTAAGACTAGCGGGGAGCACAGATACGCAGTATTTT.

About this clone itself: Distinct nucleotide sequences in the sample also encode this CDR3. The rearrangement joins TRBV28 to TRBJ2-1; D ambiguous. CDR3 size: 11 residues. Germline CDR1 MDHEN, CDR2 SYDVKM. The V end lost 0 bases, the J end lost 7 bases, and 1 base lay between the germline ends. The CDR3 sequence is CASSLWNEQFF. CDR3 nucleotides: TGTGCCAGCAGTTTATGGAATGAGCAGTTCTTC. The full variable domain, with the rest looked up from reference TRBV28 and TRBJ2-1, is DVKVTQSSRYLVKRTGEKVFLECVQDMDHENMFWYRQDPGLGLRLIYFSYDVKMKEKGDIPEGYSVSREKKERFSLILESASTNQTSMYLCASSLWNEQFFGPGTRLTVL.